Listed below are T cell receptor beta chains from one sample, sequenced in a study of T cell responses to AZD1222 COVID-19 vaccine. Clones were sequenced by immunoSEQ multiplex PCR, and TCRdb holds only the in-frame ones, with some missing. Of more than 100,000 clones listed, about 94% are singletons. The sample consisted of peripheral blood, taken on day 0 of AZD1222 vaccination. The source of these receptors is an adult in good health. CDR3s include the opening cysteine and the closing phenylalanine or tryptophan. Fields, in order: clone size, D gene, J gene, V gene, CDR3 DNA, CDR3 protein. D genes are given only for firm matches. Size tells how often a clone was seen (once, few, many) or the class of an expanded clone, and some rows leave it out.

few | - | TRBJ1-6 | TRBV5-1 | TGCGCCAGCAGCTTGGTACGGAGCGGCGGTAATTCACCCCTCCACTTT | CASSLVRSGGNSPLHF
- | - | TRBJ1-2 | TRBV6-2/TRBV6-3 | TGTGCCAGCAGTCCGGACGGGAACTATGGCTACACCTTC | CASSPDGNYGYTF
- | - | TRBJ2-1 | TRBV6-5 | TGTGCCAGCAGCAAAGATTACAATGAGCAGTTCTTC | CASSKDYNEQFF
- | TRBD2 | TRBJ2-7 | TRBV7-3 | TGTGCCAGCAGCTTAGCCGGCGGGGGATACGAGCAGTACTTC | CASSLAGGGYEQYF
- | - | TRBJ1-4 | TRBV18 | TGTGCCAGCTCATCCTGGACAGAAACAACTAATGAAAAACTGTTTTTT | CASSSWTETTNEKLFF
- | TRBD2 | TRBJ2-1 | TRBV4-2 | TGTGCCAGCAGCCAAGATGTGGCTAGCGGGCAATACAATGAGCAGTTCTTC | CASSQDVASGQYNEQFF
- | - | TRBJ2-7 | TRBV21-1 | TGTGCCAGCAGCACATCCGAGCAGTACTTC | CASSTSEQYF
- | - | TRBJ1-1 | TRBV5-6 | TGTGCCAGCAGCTTGGCCTCCCGCGAGGAAGCTTTCTTT | CASSLASREEAFF
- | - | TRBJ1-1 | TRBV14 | TGTGCCAGCAGCCAAGCGCGGGGCCCGGTAACTGAAGCTTTCTTT | CASSQARGPVTEAFF
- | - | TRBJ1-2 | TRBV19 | TGTGCCAGTAGTATAAGAGGAGTGGGTTTGGGCTACACCTTC | CASSIRGVGLGYTF
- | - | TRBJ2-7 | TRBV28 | TGTGCCAGCAGTTTCAGTAGACAGACCGAGCAGTACTTC | CASSFSRQTEQYF
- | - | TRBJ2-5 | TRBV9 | TGTGCCAGCAGCGCAGGACCGAACCAAGAGACCCAGTACTTC | CASSAGPNQETQYF
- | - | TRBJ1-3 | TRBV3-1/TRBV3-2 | TGTGCCAGCAGCCCGGACGGGACTGGAAACACCATATATTTT | CASSPDGTGNTIYF
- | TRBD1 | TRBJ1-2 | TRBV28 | TGTGCCAGCAGTTCTCGGACAGGGGGCTTGGGCTATGGCTACACCTTC | CASSSRTGGLGYGYTF
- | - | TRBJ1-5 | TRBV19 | TGTGCCAGTAGTATAGATGATGCGGGGAGCAATCAGCCCCAGCATTTT | CASSIDDAGSNQPQHF
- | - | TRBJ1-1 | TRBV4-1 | TGCGCCAGCAGCCAAGCTCTGGGGATAGCCTTGGGGACTGAAGCTTTCTTT | CASSQALGIALGTEAFF
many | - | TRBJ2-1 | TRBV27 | TGTGCCAGCAGTTTAGAGATCCCGGGCGATGAGCAGTTCTTC | CASSLEIPGDEQFF
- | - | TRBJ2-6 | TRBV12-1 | TGTGCCAGCAGCCCCCTAGCGGGAGGGCCGTCTGGGGCCAACGTCCTGACTTTC | CASSPLAGGPSGANVLTF
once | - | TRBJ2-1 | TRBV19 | TGTGCCAGTAGTATCGAGACTGGATACAATGAGCAGTTCTTC | CASSIETGYNEQFF
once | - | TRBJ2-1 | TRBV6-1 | TGTGCCAGCAGTGAGCGGAAGAGCTCCTACAATGAGCAGTTCTTC | CASSERKSSYNEQFF
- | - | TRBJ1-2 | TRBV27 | TGTGCCAGCAGTTCTACAGGGTTAGACTATGGCTACACCTTC | CASSSTGLDYGYTF
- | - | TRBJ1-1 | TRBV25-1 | TGTGCCAGCAGTGAATTTAGGGCCACTGAAGCTTTCTTT | CASSEFRATEAFF
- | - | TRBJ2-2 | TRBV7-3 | TGTGCCAGCAGATTATCCGGTACGACCGGGGAGCTGTTTTTT | CASRLSGTTGELFF
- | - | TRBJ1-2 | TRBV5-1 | TGCGCCAGCAGCTTGGTCCAGGGGACATATGGCTACACCTTC | CASSLVQGTYGYTF
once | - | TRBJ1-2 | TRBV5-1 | TGCGCCAGCAGCTTGTGGTTGGGAGATCCGGGCTACACCTTC | CASSLWLGDPGYTF
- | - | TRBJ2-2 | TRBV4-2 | TGTGCCAGCAGCCAAGTTCGGGGGCTTGGGAACACCGGGGAGCTGTTTTTT | CASSQVRGLGNTGELFF
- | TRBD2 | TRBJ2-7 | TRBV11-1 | TGTGCCAGCAGCTGGGCGGGAGCCCTCGAGCAGTACTTC | CASSWAGALEQYF
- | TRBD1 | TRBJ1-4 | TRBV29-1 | TGCAGCGTTGGGGATCAGGGGGCAGCTAATGAAAAACTGTTTTTT | CSVGDQGAANEKLFF
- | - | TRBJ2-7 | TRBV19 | TGTGCCAGTAGTATAGGTGGGATGGGCTACGAGCAGTACTTC | CASSIGGMGYEQYF
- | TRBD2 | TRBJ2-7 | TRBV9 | TGTGCCAGCAGCGTAGATCCCAAGCGGGAGTACGAGCAGTACTTC | CASSVDPKREYEQYF
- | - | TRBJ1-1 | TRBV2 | TGTGCCAGCAGTGAAGGCCAGGGCGACACTGAAGCTTTCTTT | CASSEGQGDTEAFF
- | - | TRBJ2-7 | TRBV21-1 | TGTGCCAGCACCCTAAGAGTAGCGGGAGCTTTAGAGCAGTACTTC | CASTLRVAGALEQYF
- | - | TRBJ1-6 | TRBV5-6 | TGTGCCAGCAGCTTGGTCGACAGGCCGGTACCCCTCCACTTT | CASSLVDRPVPLHF
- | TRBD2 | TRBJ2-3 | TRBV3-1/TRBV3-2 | TGTGCCAGCAGCCAAGATCTTAGGCGGGGGACCACAGATACGCAGTATTTT | CASSQDLRRGTTDTQYF
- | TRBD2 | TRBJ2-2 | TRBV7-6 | TGTGCCAGCAGCTACCCAAGACTCAGCGGGGCCGGGGAGCTGTTTTTT | CASSYPRLSGAGELFF
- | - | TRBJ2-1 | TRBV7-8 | TGTGCCAGCAGCTTAGCGGGGAGCTCCTACAATGAGCAGTTCTTC | CASSLAGSSYNEQFF
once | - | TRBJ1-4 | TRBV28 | TGTGCCAGCAGTTCCTACGGTGCAACTAATGAAAAACTGTTTTTT | CASSSYGATNEKLFF
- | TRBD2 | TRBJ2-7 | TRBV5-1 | TGCGCCAGCAGCTTGGGGACTAGCGGGAGCTACGAGCAGTACTTC | CASSLGTSGSYEQYF
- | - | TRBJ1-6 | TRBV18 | TGTGCCAGCTCACCTGCGACAGCCTCCTATAATTCACCCCTCCACTTT | CASSPATASYNSPLHF
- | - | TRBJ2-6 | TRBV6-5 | TGTGCCAGCAGACTCTCTGGGGCCAACGTCCTGACTTTC | CASRLSGANVLTF
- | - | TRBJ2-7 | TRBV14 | TGTGCCAGCAGCCAAGAGGGTCGAGCCAGATACGAGCAGTACTTC | CASSQEGRARYEQYF
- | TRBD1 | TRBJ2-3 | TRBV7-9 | TGTGCCAGCAGCTCGGAATTGACAGGGGATACGCAGTATTTT | CASSSELTGDTQYF
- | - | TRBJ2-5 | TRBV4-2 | TGTGCCAGCAGCCAAGAGAGCCAGGGAGCGCGAGAGACCCAGTACTTC | CASSQESQGARETQYF
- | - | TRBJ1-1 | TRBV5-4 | TGTGCCAGCAGGGCGGGACTTCTAGACACTGAAGCTTTCTTT | CASRAGLLDTEAFF
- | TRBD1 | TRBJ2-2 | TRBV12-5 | TGTGCTAGTGGTCCCCGCCGGGCCGGCTTAAAGGGGGCGCCGGGGGAGCTGTTTTTT | CASGPRRAGLKGAPGELFF